This record concerns one T cell receptor beta chain sequence. Its antigen is still unknown. Sequencing ends 3 residues short of the CDR3 end; the germline J gene provides the rest. These data come from a study of T cells in women clearing cervical HPV infection. Germline CDR1 is SGHAT and CDR2 is FQDESV (reference sequence). This CDR3 region has 14 residues. V lost 8 bases and J lost 1; bases outside the gene matches: 7. The data were produced by immunoSEQ multiplex PCR, yet TCRdb's version contains in-frame clones alone and is incomplete. This table lists under 35,000 clones. Study-wide findings and caveats: Unknown T-cell numbers per sample may underlie the richness differences.

This TCR was recovered from a woman aged 18 to 75 with a cervical HPV16 infection that either progressed to CIN3+ or cleared (not recorded which). V and J are TRBV11-1 and TRBJ1-1; 7 nucleotides match TRBD1. Sequenced sample: blood buffy coat. The CDR3 is CASGDSPQNTEAFF. The CDR3 DNA, read in part, is TGTGCCAGCGGGGACAGCCCACAGAACACTGAA.